This T cell receptor beta chain was identified in a study of T cells in Graves' hyperthyroidism and ophthalmopathy. Amplified TCR beta CDR3 regions derived from RNA transcripts. Using the HTBI primer set, a first-round RT-PCR was run on the TCR CDR3. MiXCR, applied by TCRdb to the multiplex PCR reads, yields one record per CDR3 protein. The sample lists fewer than 750,000 distinct CDR3 sequences; around 46% were seen once. Ten or more counts support this clonotype. The germline V gene has CDR1 LNHDA and CDR2 SQIVND (reference sequence). The CDR3 is 14 residues long. The V gene lost 4 bases and the J gene lost 0 bases, with 9 bases spanning the gap.

The TCR originated in a woman younger than 30 with Graves' hyperthyroidism. The sequencing sample was made of peripheral blood or thyroid tissue (not recorded which). V gene TRBV19 combines with J gene TRBJ1-1, with D perhaps matching TRBD1 (5 bases). CDR3 region: CASSTGILNTEAFF. The CDR3 nucleotides read TGTGCCAGTAGTACAGGGATATTGAACACTGAAGCTTTCTTT.